This note documents a single T cell receptor beta chain sequence. TCRdb's table, derived via immunoSEQ multiplex PCR, lists solely in-frame clones and lacks some. This table has roughly 53,000 clones, roughly three quarters appearing once. The data are from a study of radiotherapy plus CTLA-4 blockade in lung cancer. In the study overall: There were objective responses in approximately 20% of patients, and about 31% had disease control.

This specimen consisted of peripheral blood, obtained from a patient treated with radiotherapy plus ipilimumab. This sequence originates from a human donor with non-small cell lung cancer who had a partial response to radiotherapy plus ipilimumab.

The CDR3 loop reads CASTPARGSEKLFF. The DNA of the CDR3 is TGTGCCAGCACCCCCGCCAGGGGAAGTGAAAAACTGTTTTTT. This sequence joins TRBV28 and TRBJ1-4; tentatively, D is TRBD1 (6 bases). The CDR3 is 14 amino acids. V gave up 7 bases and J gave up 7 bases, with 16 bases separating them. The germline gives CDR1 MDHEN, CDR2 SYDVKM.